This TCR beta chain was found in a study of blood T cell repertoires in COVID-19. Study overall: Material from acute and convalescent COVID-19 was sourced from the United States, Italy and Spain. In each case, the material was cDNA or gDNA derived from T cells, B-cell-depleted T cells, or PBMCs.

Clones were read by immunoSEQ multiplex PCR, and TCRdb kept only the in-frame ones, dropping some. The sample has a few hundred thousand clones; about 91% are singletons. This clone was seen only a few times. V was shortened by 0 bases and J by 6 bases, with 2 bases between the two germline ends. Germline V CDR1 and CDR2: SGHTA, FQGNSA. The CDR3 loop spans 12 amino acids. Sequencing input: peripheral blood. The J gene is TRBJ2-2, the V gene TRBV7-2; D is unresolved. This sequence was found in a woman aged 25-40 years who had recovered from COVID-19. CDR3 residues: CASSLAAGELFF. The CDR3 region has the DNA TGTGCCAGCAGCTTAGCCGCCGGGGAGCTGTTTTTT.